The 7 T cell receptor beta chains below were found in one sample sequenced in a study of blood T cell repertoires in COVID-19. Assay: immunoSEQ multiplex PCR; the TCRdb copy retains only in-frame clones and omits some. The sample includes about 90,000 clones, more than 75% of them seen just once. Specimen: peripheral blood. These receptors all stem from a human donor in a cohort sampled during active COVID-19.

This chain connects TRBV6-5 to TRBJ1-5; D remains unclear. This CDR3 is 15 amino acids long. The V end lost 5 bases, the J end lost 5 bases, and 16 bases lay between the germline ends. Germline values: CDR1 MNHEY, CDR2 SVGAGI. The CDR3 region has the DNA TGTGCCAGCAGTACAACCGGGAGAAATTATCAGCCCCAGCATTTT. Its translation is CASSTTGRNYQPQHF.

This clone was counted a single time. The chain combines TRBV19 with TRBJ1-1; no reliable D call. Germline lookup yields CDR1 LNHDA and CDR2 SQIVND (reference sequence). With 7 bases removed from V and 8 bases from J, the gap between germline ends came to 20 bases. CDR3 length: 14 residues. CDR3 loop: CASNKQSTNAEAFF. The CDR3 DNA reads as TGTGCCAGTAATAAGCAATCGACTAATGCCGAAGCTTTCTTT. The entire variable domain, with the rest obtained from reference TRBV19 and TRBJ1-1, is as follows: DGGITQSPKYLFRKEGQNVTLSCEQNLNHDAMYWYRQDPGQGLRLIYYSQIVNDFQKGDIAEGYSVSREKKESFPLTVTSAQKNPTAFYLCASNKQSTNAEAFFGQGTRLTVV.

The V and J genes are TRBV11-2 and TRBJ1-2; 8 nucleotides align to TRBD1. After removal of 3 bases from V and 0 bases from J, the junction contained 12 bases not matched to a gene. This CDR3 spans 18 amino acids. Germline V gene data show CDR1 as SGHAT and CDR2 as FQNNGV. The CDR3 spells CASSFPPGQVISNYGYTF. The CDR3 DNA reads TGTGCCAGCAGCTTCCCCCCGGGACAGGTAATATCTAACTATGGCTACACCTTC. Together with reference TRBV11-2 and TRBJ1-2, the CDR3 gives the full variable domain: EAGVAQSPRYKIIEKRQSVAFWCNPISGHATLYWYQQILGQGPKLLIQFQNNGVVDDSQLPKDRFSAERLKGVDSTLKIQPAKLEDSAVYLCASSFPPGQVISNYGYTFGSGTRLTVV.

The chain links TRBV11-3 to TRBJ1-3; D gene unclear. CDR3 length: 14 residues. The ends were cut back, 3 bases at V and 2 bases at J, with 8 bases in the middle. Germline CDR1 reads SGHNT; CDR2 reads YENEEA. CDR3 sequence reads: CASSFGGTGNTIYF. In DNA form, the CDR3 reads TGTGCCAGCAGCTTTGGAGGGACTGGAAACACCATATATTTT.

In nucleotides, the CDR3 is TGTGCCAGTAGCCCACAGGGGCCCCCCTACGAGCAGTACTTC. As protein: CASSPQGPPYEQYF. V is TRBV19 and J is TRBJ2-7; TRBD1 agrees at 7 bases. The V gene end was trimmed by 6 bases and the J gene end by 2 bases; junction bases not matched to a gene: 7. CDR1 LNHDA and CDR2 SQIVND come from the germline V gene (reference sequence). This CDR3 comprises 14 residues.

The chain recombines TRBV21-1 with TRBJ2-2; the DNA was not used to check the table's D call, TRBD2. TRBV21-1 is a known pseudogene. CDR3 length: 15 residues. CDR3 in DNA: TGTGCCGTCCAGCGGGGGGGCCTCTACACCGGGGAGCTGTTTTTT. Translated: CAVQRGGLYTGELFF.

The rearrangement links TRBV19 to TRBJ1-5; 9 bases fit TRBD1. V dropped 6 bases and J dropped 3; count of bases not matched to a gene: 12. The CDR3 consists of 17 residues. Germline lookup yields CDR1 LNHDA and CDR2 SQIVND (reference sequence). The CDR3 region is CASRMGTGGRYNQPQHF. CDR3 sequence (DNA): TGTGCCAGTAGGATGGGAACAGGGGGCCGGTACAATCAGCCCCAGCATTTT. Variable domain in full (rest from reference TRBV19 and TRBJ1-5): DGGITQSPKYLFRKEGQNVTLSCEQNLNHDAMYWYRQDPGQGLRLIYYSQIVNDFQKGDIAEGYSVSREKKESFPLTVTSAQKNPTAFYLCASRMGTGGRYNQPQHFGDGTRLSIL.